The 12 T cell receptor beta chains presented below share a single source sample, sequenced in a study of blood T cell repertoires in COVID-19. The protocol was immunoSEQ multiplex PCR, while the TCRdb copy is restricted to in-frame clones and leaves out a portion. This sample has over 200,000 clones, with 83% found just once. Sequenced sample: peripheral blood. The receptors stem from a woman in her fifties or sixties with acute or convalescent COVID-19.

CDR3 DNA sequence: TGTGCCAGCAGCCCCCTAGGGGCGGGAGAAACCGGGGAGCTGTTTTTT. It is translated as CASSPLGAGETGELFF. The V gene is TRBV5-6, the J gene TRBJ2-2; TRBD2 matches 7 bases. With V trimmed by 4 bases and J by 5 bases, 11 bases remained unmatched. CDR1 and CDR2 from the germline V gene are SGHDT and YYEEEE. CDR3 length equals 16 residues.

The V gene is TRBV9, the J gene TRBJ2-1, with TRBD2 matching 8 bases. Germline V gene lookup returns CDR1 SGDLS and CDR2 YYNGEE. Trimming took 2 bases from V and 8 from J; bases not matched to a gene: 9. The length of the CDR3 is 15 residues. CDR3 region: CASSVSPGGPDEQFF. The CDR3 bases are TGTGCCAGCAGCGTCTCCCCGGGAGGGCCGGATGAGCAGTTCTTC.

V and J are TRBV6-5 and TRBJ1-1; possible D gene TRBD1, 6 bases. The CDR3 length is 15 residues. Germline-derived CDR1 and CDR2 are MNHEY and SVGAGI. The germline V and J ends were trimmed by 5 bases and 0 bases, with 13 bases remaining between them. CDR3 in DNA: TGTGCCAGCAGTCCCAGGACAGTTTTGAACACTGAAGCTTTCTTT. Protein: CASSPRTVLNTEAFF.

The chain uses TRBV5-1 and TRBJ2-3; 8 bases map to TRBD1. J lost 5 bases, V lost 3 bases, and 5 bases had no gene match. Germline lookup yields CDR1 SGHRS and CDR2 YFSETQ. The CDR3 runs 14 residues. The CDR3 coding sequence is TGCGCCAGCAGCTACCTAACAGGGGGAGATACGCAGTATTTT. This gives the protein CASSYLTGGDTQYF. The whole variable domain, filled in from reference TRBV5-1 and TRBJ2-3, reads KAGVTQTPRYLIKTRGQQVTLSCSPISGHRSVSWYQQTPGQGLQFLFEYFSETQRNKGNFPGRFSGRQFSNSRSEMNVSTLELGDSALYLCASSYLTGGDTQYFGPGTRLTVL.

The V gene is TRBV2, the J gene TRBJ2-5, with D tentatively TRBD1 (6 bases). V lost 7 bases and J lost 4, with 13 bases in between. The CDR3 sequence is 13 residues long. Germline V gene data show CDR1 as SNHLY and CDR2 as FYNNEI. The CDR3 region is CASKQDSRETQYF. The CDR3 nucleotides read TGTGCCAGCAAACAGGACAGCAGAGAGACCCAGTACTTC.

V gene TRBV6-1 combines with J gene TRBJ1-3, with TRBD1 identical over 10 bases. The germline gives CDR1 MNHNS, CDR2 SASEGT. Germline trimming cut 4 bases from V and 2 bases from J; bases unmatched to any gene: 5. CDR3 size: 16 residues. The CDR3 reads CASSVGQGRTGNTIYF. In DNA form, the CDR3 reads TGTGCCAGCAGTGTGGGACAGGGGCGAACTGGAAACACCATATATTTT.

The chain uses TRBV20-1 and TRBJ2-1, with D tentatively TRBD1 (6 bases). CDR3 length: 11 residues. The V gene's germline CDR1 is DFQATT and CDR2 SNEGSKA (reference sequence). The ends were cut back, 8 bases at V and 13 bases at J, with 18 bases in the middle. CDR3 sequence: CSPAQGTRQFF. The CDR3 region has the DNA TGCAGTCCGGCCCAGGGGACCCGTCAGTTCTTC.

This clone has only a few counts. Other DNA sequences in this sample translate to the same CDR3. The rearrangement uses TRBV2 and TRBJ2-1, with D possibly being TRBD1 (6 bases). V shed 5 bases and J shed 6 bases, with 8 bases lying between them. The CDR3 extends over 12 amino acids. Germline loops: CDR1 SNHLY, CDR2 FYNNEI. The CDR3 is CASSLQGNEQFF. In DNA, the CDR3 is TGTGCCAGCAGTCTACAGGGCAATGAGCAGTTCTTC.

This chain connects TRBV2 to TRBJ2-7, with a possible D match to TRBD2 (7 bases). V was pared by 7 bases and J by 4 bases, with 20 bases between. CDR1 and CDR2 (germline): SNHLY, FYNNEI. CDR3 length: 15 amino acids. The CDR3 here is CASKSSGWGPYEQYF. Written as DNA, the CDR3 is TGTGCCAGCAAATCTAGCGGTTGGGGGCCTTACGAGCAGTACTTC.

This clone came up once. In nucleotides, the CDR3 is TGTGCCAGCAGCCAAGATGGCAGGGTCGGCCTAGAGACCCAGTACTTC. Protein product: CASSQDGRVGLETQYF. This chain uses TRBV14 with TRBJ2-5, with D maybe TRBD1 (5 bases). The CDR3 totals 16 residues. Looked up from germline, CDR1 is SGHDN and CDR2 is FVKESK. V lost 0 bases, J lost 4 bases, and 15 bases lay in between.

The J gene is TRBJ1-1, the V gene TRBV18; D remains unclear. Germline V gives CDR1 KGHSH, CDR2 LQKENI. The CDR3 sequence is 12 residues long. V was clipped by 6 bases and J by 10 bases, with 15 bases between them. CDR3 nucleotides: TGTGCCAGCTCCGTAGATGCGCATAGAGCTTTCTTT. This gives the protein CASSVDAHRAFF.

V and J are TRBV14 and TRBJ2-2, with D hard to call. Germline V CDR1 and CDR2: SGHDN, FVKESK. V lost 8 bases, J lost 5 bases, and 15 bases lay in between. The CDR3 sequence is 14 residues long. For the CDR3, the DNA is TGTGCCAGCTCCCTCTTTGTGGAGACCGGGGAGCTGTTTTTT. It yields the protein CASSLFVETGELFF.